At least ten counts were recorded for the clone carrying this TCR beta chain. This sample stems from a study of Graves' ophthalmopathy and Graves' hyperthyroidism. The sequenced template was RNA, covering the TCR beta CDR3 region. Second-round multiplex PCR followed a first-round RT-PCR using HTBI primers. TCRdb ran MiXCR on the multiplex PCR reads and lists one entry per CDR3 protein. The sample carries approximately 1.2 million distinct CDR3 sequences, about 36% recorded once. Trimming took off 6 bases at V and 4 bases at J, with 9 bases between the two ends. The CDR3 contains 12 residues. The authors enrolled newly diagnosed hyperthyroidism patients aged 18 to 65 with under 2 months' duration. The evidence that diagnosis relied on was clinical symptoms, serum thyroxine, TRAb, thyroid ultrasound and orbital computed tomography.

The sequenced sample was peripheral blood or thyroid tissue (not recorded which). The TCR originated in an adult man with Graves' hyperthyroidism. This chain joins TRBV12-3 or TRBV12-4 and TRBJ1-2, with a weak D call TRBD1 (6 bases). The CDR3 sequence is CASSLQGYGYTF. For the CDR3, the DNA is TGTGCCAGCAGCTTACAGGGCTATGGCTACACCTTC.